This T cell receptor beta chain was sequenced in a study of blood T cell repertoires in COVID-19. The overall study: For recovered donors of Cohort 3, there were two negative PCRs, clearance, or symptom resolution. Sample material is recorded as cDNA or gDNA derived from T cells, B-cell-depleted T cells, or PBMCs.

As originally analysed: Estimation of nucleated cell counts was performed using reference gene primer amplification. Generated by immunoSEQ multiplex PCR, the TCRdb table keeps only in-frame clones and is missing some. V and J calls and clone size are as listed in that table; D and trimming were resolved from the DNA. The sample shows 200,000 to 250,000 clones, about 90% of them seen only once. Germline values: CDR1 LGHNA, CDR2 YNFKEQ. CDR3 length: 14 residues. V lost 3 bases and J lost 6, with 14 bases in between. The receptor was derived from a woman aged 45-60 years in a cohort exposed to, infected with or recovered from COVID-19 (not recorded which). The V gene is TRBV4-2, the J gene TRBJ1-1; D gene unclear. The source material was PBMCs or T cells enriched from blood (not recorded which). This CDR3 is CASSHLRRGSEAFF. The CDR3 DNA follows: TGTGCCAGCAGCCACCTTAGGCGGGGATCTGAAGCTTTCTTT.